A selection of T cell receptor beta chains follows, all from one sample in a study of blood T cell repertoires in COVID-19. The repertoire was sequenced with immunoSEQ multiplex PCR; TCRdb's copy has only in-frame clones and lacks some. The table lists around 45,000 clones, approximately 80% of them singletons, with 23% in the top ten. Source material: peripheral blood. Receptors were obtained from a woman aged 60-70 years with acute or convalescent COVID-19. Each CDR3 is given with its conserved first and last residue.

15,TRBV2,CASSGTGGRNQPQHF
15,TRBV24-1,CATSDSLGGTDTQYF
16,TRBV4-3,CASSQGPGQTFYGYTF
12,TRBV11-2,CASSLGLGGYTF
13,TRBV5-1,CASSRDRGKEQYF
15,TRBV5-8,CASSETRRGPQPQHF
15,TRBV5-1,CASSLAGELRSPLHF
14,TRBV5-5,CASSIWDRLDEQYF
17,TRBV3-1/TRBV3-2,CASSRGGHGLFIAPLHF
13,TRBV19,CASRDTGGDTQYF
13,TRBV5-1,CASSLADNYGYTF
15,TRBV7-9,CASSLAEGRSAEAFF
17,TRBV10-1,CASSESMTSGQGNEQFF
16,TRBV5-1,CASSLSPGQLNTEAFF
12,TRBV12-3/TRBV12-4,CASFSQAGEQYF
14,TRBV27,CASSLGGSNSPLHF
15,TRBV6-4,CASSPSGTGHNEQFF
13,TRBV5-5,CASSVDRNTEAFF
13,TRBV13,CASSVNKLYGYTF
17,TRBV5-5,CASPQLTGGTAKNIQYF